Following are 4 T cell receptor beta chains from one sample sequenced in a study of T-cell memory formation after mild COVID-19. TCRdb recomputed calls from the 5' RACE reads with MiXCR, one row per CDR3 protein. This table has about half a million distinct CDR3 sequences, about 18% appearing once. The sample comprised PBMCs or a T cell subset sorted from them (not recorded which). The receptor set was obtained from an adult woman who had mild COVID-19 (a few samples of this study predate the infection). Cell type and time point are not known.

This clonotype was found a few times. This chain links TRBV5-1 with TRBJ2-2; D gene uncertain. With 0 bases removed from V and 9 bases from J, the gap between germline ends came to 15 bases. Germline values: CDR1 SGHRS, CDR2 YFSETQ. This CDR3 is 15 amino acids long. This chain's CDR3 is CASSLASTSPRELFF. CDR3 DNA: TGCGCCAGCAGCTTGGCAAGCACCAGCCCCCGGGAGCTGTTTTTT.

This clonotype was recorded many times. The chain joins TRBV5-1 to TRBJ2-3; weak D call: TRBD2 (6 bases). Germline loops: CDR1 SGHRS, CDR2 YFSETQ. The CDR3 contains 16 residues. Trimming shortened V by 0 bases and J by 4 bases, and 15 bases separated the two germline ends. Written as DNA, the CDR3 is TGCGCCAGCAGCTTGGCCTCGGGACTGGGGGCAGATACGCAGTATTTT. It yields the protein CASSLASGLGADTQYF.

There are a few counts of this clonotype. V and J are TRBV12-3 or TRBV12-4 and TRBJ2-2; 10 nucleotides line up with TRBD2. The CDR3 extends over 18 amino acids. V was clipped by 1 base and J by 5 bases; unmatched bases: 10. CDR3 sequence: CASSLGLAGAQETGELFF. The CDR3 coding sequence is TGTGCCAGCAGTTTAGGGCTAGCGGGAGCCCAAGAAACCGGGGAGCTGTTTTTT.

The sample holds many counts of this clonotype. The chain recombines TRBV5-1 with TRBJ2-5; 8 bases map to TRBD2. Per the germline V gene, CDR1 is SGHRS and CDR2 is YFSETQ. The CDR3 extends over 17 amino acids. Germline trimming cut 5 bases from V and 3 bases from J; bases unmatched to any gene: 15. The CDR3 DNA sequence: TGCGCCAGCAGTCCAAGCGGGGGCCCGGAAGTCGAAGAGACCCAGTACTTC. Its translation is CASSPSGGPEVEETQYF.